Each of the 13 T cell receptor beta chains below was sequenced from the same sample in a study of blood T cell repertoires in COVID-19. Here immunoSEQ multiplex PCR was the method, and the copy in TCRdb shows in-frame clones only, minus some. The data hold 500,000 to 600,000 clones, with roughly 89% observed a single time. Sequencing was carried out using peripheral blood. The receptors originated from a woman in her forties or fifties with COVID-19, enrolled during active disease.

The sample holds one count of this clone. The chain joins TRBV10-1 to TRBJ2-1; 10 bases align to TRBD2. CDR1 WNHNN and CDR2 SYGVQD come from the germline V gene (reference sequence). The CDR3 runs 14 residues. V was pared by 6 bases and J by 8 bases, with 7 bases of the junction left unmatched. The CDR3 nucleotides are TGCGCCAGCAGCAGCGGGGGGGCCCAGGATGAGCAGTTCTTC. It codes for CASSSGGAQDEQFF.

The chain joins TRBV10-2 to TRBJ1-1; D ambiguous. Per germline, CDR1 WSHSY and CDR2 SAAADI. V was clipped by 0 bases and J by 4 bases, with 9 bases between them. The CDR3 consists of 14 residues. CDR3: CASSESRGSTEAFF. For the CDR3, the DNA is TGCGCCAGCAGTGAGTCCCGCGGGAGCACTGAAGCTTTCTTT.

The chain employs TRBV6-2 or TRBV6-3 and TRBJ2-3, with D maybe TRBD2 (5 bases). The germline V gene encodes CDR1 MNHEY and CDR2 SVGEGT. V was shortened by 5 bases and J by 4 bases, with 10 bases between the two germline ends. The CDR3 has 13 amino acids. The CDR3 protein is CASSPGFSDTQYF. CDR3 bases: TGTGCCAGCAGTCCGGGGTTTTCAGATACGCAGTATTTT.

The chain combines TRBV5-4 with TRBJ2-3, with a possible D match to TRBD2 (6 bases). Germline-derived CDR1 and CDR2 are SGHNT and YYREEE (reference sequence). There are 16 residues in the CDR3. Trimming shortened V by 3 bases and J by 9 bases, and 23 bases separated the two germline ends. The DNA for the CDR3 is TGTGCCAGCAGCTCTTCCGTCCCCCTTGACGCGGGGACGCAGTATTTT. Amino acid sequence: CASSSSVPLDAGTQYF.

This chain joins TRBV7-2 and TRBJ2-3; D unclear. Trimming removed 5 bases from V and 6 bases from J, with 15 bases in between. The V gene's germline CDR1 is SGHTA and CDR2 FQGNSA. The CDR3 contains 14 residues. CDR3 DNA: TGTGCCAGCAGCGCCCTTCAGGTAACGGATACGCAGTATTTT. It specifies CASSALQVTDTQYF.

The chain couples TRBV6-2 or TRBV6-3 to TRBJ1-5; tentative D call: TRBD1 (5 bases). The CDR3 is 14 residues long. Per the germline V gene, CDR1 is MNHEY and CDR2 is SVGEGT. The V gene lost 3 bases and the J gene lost 0 bases, with 6 bases spanning the gap. The CDR3 is CASSYQGSNQPQHF. CDR3 DNA: TGTGCCAGCAGTTATCAGGGTAGCAATCAGCCCCAGCATTTT.

This chain joins TRBV28 and TRBJ1-5; D is perhaps TRBD1 (6 bases). This CDR3 has 19 amino acids. Trimming took 1 base from V and 3 from J, leaving 22 bases between them. Per the germline V gene, CDR1 is MDHEN and CDR2 is SYDVKM. In DNA form, the CDR3 reads TGTGCCAGCAGTTTATCGGCCAGGGGAGGGTTAGGGTACAATCAGCCCCAGCATTTT. Its translation is CASSLSARGGLGYNQPQHF. The entire variable domain, with the rest obtained from reference TRBV28 and TRBJ1-5, is as follows: DVKVTQSSRYLVKRTGEKVFLECVQDMDHENMFWYRQDPGLGLRLIYFSYDVKMKEKGDIPEGYSVSREKKERFSLILESASTNQTSMYLCASSLSARGGLGYNQPQHFGDGTRLSIL.

The V and J genes are TRBV19 and TRBJ1-3, with unresolved D. CDR1 and CDR2 (germline): LNHDA, SQIVND (reference sequence). Trimming removed 5 bases at V and 0 bases at J, with 11 bases between. The CDR3 contains 15 residues. DNA for the CDR3: TGTGCCAGTAGTTCGACACTCTTCTCTGGAAACACCATATATTTT. This sequence encodes CASSSTLFSGNTIYF.

The V and J genes are TRBV3-1 (or the pseudogene TRBV3-2) and TRBJ2-1, with 8 bases aligning to TRBD2. Trimming at V came to 5 bases and at J to 9 bases, leaving 6 bases not matched to a gene. The CDR3 totals 13 residues. The germline V gene has CDR1 LGHDT and CDR2 YNNKEL (reference sequence). The CDR3: CASSSTSEGEQFF. CDR3 nucleotide sequence: TGTGCCAGCAGCTCGACTAGCGAGGGTGAGCAGTTCTTC.

This sequence joins TRBV6-6 and TRBJ1-3; the D gene is possibly TRBD1 (6 bases). Trimming pared 5 bases from V and 0 bases from J, leaving 14 bases between. There are 16 residues in the CDR3. The V gene's germline CDR1 is MNHNY and CDR2 SVGAGI (reference sequence). CDR3 DNA sequence: TGTGCCAGCAGTCGATTCAGGGACAACTCTGGAAACACCATATATTTT. This gives the protein CASSRFRDNSGNTIYF.

V is TRBV2 and J is TRBJ2-6; 7 bases fit TRBD2. This CDR3 is 15 amino acids long. Trimming removed 4 bases from V and 4 bases from J; junction bases left unmatched: 4. Germline V gene data show CDR1 as SNHLY and CDR2 as FYNNEI. The CDR3, as DNA: TGTGCCAGCAGTGTTAGCGGGCCCGGGGCCAACGTCCTGACTTTC. Protein sequence: CASSVSGPGANVLTF.

The rearrangement joins TRBV24-1 to TRBJ2-3, with 7 bases matching TRBD2. The CDR3 sequence is 16 residues long. CDR1 is KGHDR and CDR2 is SFDVKD in the germline V gene. V lost 0 bases, J lost 1 base, and 3 bases stayed unmatched. CDR3 bases: TGTGCCACCAGTGATTTGGGCGGGAGTGGCACAGATACGCAGTATTTT. Translation: CATSDLGGSGTDTQYF.

V is TRBV5-1 and J is TRBJ2-3; TRBD2 is a possible D gene (7 bases). The CDR3 is 15 amino acids. Deletions cut 0 bases from V and 1 base from J, with 9 bases between. The germline V gene has CDR1 SGHRS and CDR2 YFSETQ. The CDR3 sequence: CASSLAGGRTDTQYF. CDR3 DNA sequence: TGCGCCAGCAGCTTGGCGGGGGGCCGCACAGATACGCAGTATTTT. Based on the CDR3 plus reference TRBV5-1 and TRBJ2-3, the full variable domain is KAGVTQTPRYLIKTRGQQVTLSCSPISGHRSVSWYQQTPGQGLQFLFEYFSETQRNKGNFPGRFSGRQFSNSRSEMNVSTLELGDSALYLCASSLAGGRTDTQYFGPGTRLTVL.